This T cell receptor (beta chain) was observed in a study of CD8+ T cells in alopecia areata. Study results and caveats: More clonal than normal scalp was lesional scalp, particularly alopecia totalis/universalis. Links between baseline CD8+ expansion and response need larger treated cohorts.

V lost 2 bases, J lost 1 base, and 12 bases lay in between. This CDR3 contains 17 residues. The germline V gene has CDR1 SEHNR and CDR2 FQNEAQ (reference sequence). Isolated RNA was reverse transcribed into cDNA used as the sequencing template. The data were produced by immunoSEQ multiplex PCR, yet TCRdb's version contains in-frame clones alone and is incomplete. The table shows fewer than 250,000 clones, with approximately 45% occurring only once. Treatment defined: oral pan-JAK inhibitor, 5-10 mg twice daily. This clone has just a few counts. The target antigen is unknown. This sequence originates from a human donor with alopecia areata. This material consisted of CD4+ T cells sorted from blood, taken around week 36, from a patient treated with tofacitinib. The chain combines TRBV7-9 with TRBJ2-6, with D perhaps matching TRBD1 (6 bases). The CDR3 here is CASSLPLQGSGANVLTF. In DNA form, the CDR3 reads TGTGCCAGCAGCTTACCTCTCCAGGGGTCTGGGGCCAACGTCCTGACTTTC.